This TCR beta chain was observed in a study of blood T cell repertoires in COVID-19. Study-level information: Acute and convalescent COVID-19 specimens originated in the United States, Italy and Spain. T cells, B-cell-depleted T cells, or PBMCs supplied cDNA or gDNA.

The authors' processing: Amplification with reference gene primers provided the estimates of nucleated cell counts. The data were produced by immunoSEQ multiplex PCR, yet TCRdb's version contains in-frame clones alone and is incomplete. The DNA gave D and trimming, while V, J and clone size come from that table. This table holds about 280,000 clones, roughly 90% found once. This TCR derives from a man in his forties or fifties with acute or convalescent COVID-19. Sequenced sample: peripheral blood.

CDR3 coding DNA: TGTGCCAGCTCACTCCCCAGGAACACCGGGGAGCTGTTTTTT. The encoded protein is CASSLPRNTGELFF. The gene calls are TRBV18 and TRBJ2-2; D remains ambiguous. Trimming took 4 bases from V and 1 from J, leaving 7 bases between them. CDR1 KGHSH and CDR2 LQKENI come from the germline V gene. This CDR3 is 14 amino acids long. Full variable domain (outside the CDR3, taken from reference TRBV18 and TRBJ2-2): NAGVMQNPRHLVRRRGQEARLRCSPMKGHSHVYWYRQLPEEGLKFMVYLQKENIIDESGMPKERFSAEFPKEGPSILRIQQVVRGDSAAYFCASSLPRNTGELFFGEGSRLTVL.